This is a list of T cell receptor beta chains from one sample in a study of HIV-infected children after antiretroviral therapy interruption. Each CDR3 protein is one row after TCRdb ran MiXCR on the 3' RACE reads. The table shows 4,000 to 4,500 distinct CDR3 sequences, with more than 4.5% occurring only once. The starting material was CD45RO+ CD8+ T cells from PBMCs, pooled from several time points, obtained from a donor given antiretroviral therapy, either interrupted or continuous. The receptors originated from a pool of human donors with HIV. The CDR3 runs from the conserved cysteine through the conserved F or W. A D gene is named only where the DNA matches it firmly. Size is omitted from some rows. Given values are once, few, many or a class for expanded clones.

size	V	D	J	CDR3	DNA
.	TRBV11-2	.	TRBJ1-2	CASSLDTRSNYGYTF	TGTGCCAGCAGCTTAGATACCAGATCTAACTATGGCTACACCTTC
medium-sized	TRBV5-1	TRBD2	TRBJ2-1	CASRWAGDNEQFF	TGCGCCAGCAGATGGGCGGGAGACAATGAGCAGTTCTTC
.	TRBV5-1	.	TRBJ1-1	CASSLQGFTEAFF	TGCGCCAGCAGCTTGCAGGGTTTCACTGAAGCTTTCTTT
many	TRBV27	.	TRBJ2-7	CASLSIGEAFSYEQYF	TGTGCCAGTTTATCGATTGGGGAGGCGTTCTCCTACGAGCAGTACTTC
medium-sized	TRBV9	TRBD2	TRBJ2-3	CASSDPPAGSSTDTQYF	TGTGCCAGCAGCGACCCCCCAGCGGGATCTAGCACAGATACGCAGTATTTT
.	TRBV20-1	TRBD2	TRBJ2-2	CSARSSGTSSGELFF	TGCAGTGCTAGATCTTCCGGGACTAGCAGCGGGGAGCTGTTTTTT
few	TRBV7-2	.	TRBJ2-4	CASSPQGGAKNIQYF	TGTGCCAGCAGCCCCCAGGGGGGGGCCAAAAACATTCAGTACTTC
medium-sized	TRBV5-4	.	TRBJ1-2	CASSFPANYGYTF	TGTGCCAGCAGCTTCCCCGCTAACTATGGCTACACCTTC
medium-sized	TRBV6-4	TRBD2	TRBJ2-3	CASSEAGGTDTQYF	TGTGCCAGCAGTGAAGCGGGGGGCACAGATACGCAGTATTTT
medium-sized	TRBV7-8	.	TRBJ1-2	CASSLALDYGYTF	TGTGCCAGCAGCTTAGCGCTGGACTATGGCTACACCTTC
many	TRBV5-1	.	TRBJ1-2	CASSPETPTDGYTF	TGCGCCAGCAGCCCGGAAACGCCGACTGATGGCTACACCTTC
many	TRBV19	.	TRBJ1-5	CASSIAGPTSNQPQHF	TGTGCCAGTAGTATAGCGGGACCGACCTCCAATCAGCCCCAGCATTTT
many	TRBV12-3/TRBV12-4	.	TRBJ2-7	CASSRGSPYEQYF	TGTGCCAGCAGCCGGGGGTCCCCCTACGAGCAGTACTTC
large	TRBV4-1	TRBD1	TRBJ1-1	CASSQDTAGGIGMNTEAFF	TGCGCCAGCAGCCAAGACACGGCAGGGGGCATCGGGATGAACACTGAAGCTTTCTTT
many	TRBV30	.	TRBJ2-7	CAWTGAGEQYF	TGTGCCTGGACGGGGGCGGGCGAGCAGTACTTC
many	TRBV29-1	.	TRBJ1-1	CSVGREPRGAEAFF	TGCAGCGTTGGGAGGGAACCCCGGGGCGCTGAAGCTTTCTTT
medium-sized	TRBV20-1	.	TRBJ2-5	CSAAVRYQETQYF	TGCAGTGCTGCCGTTAGGTACCAAGAGACCCAGTACTTC
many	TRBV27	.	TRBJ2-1	CASSEEDHWDEQFF	TGTGCCAGCAGTGAGGAGGACCACTGGGATGAGCAGTTCTTC
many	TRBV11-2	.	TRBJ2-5	CASRGTAQYF	TGTGCCAGCCGCGGGACGGCCCAGTACTTC
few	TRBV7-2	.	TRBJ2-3	CVSSLEDTQYF	TGTGTCAGCAGCTTAGAAGATACGCAGTATTTT
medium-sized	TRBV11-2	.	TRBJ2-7	CASSLPGNGGYEQYF	TGTGCCAGCAGCTTACCAGGGAATGGAGGCTACGAGCAGTACTTC
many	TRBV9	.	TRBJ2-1	CASSVESWTEQFF	TGTGCCAGCAGCGTAGAATCATGGACTGAGCAGTTCTTC
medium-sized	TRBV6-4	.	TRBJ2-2	CASSDSSSETGELFF	TGTGCCAGCAGTGACTCCTCAAGCGAAACCGGGGAGCTGTTTTTT
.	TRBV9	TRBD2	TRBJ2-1	CASSVGGLAANEQFF	TGTGCCAGCAGCGTAGGGGGACTAGCGGCCAATGAGCAGTTCTTC